Presented here are 32 T cell receptor beta chains from one specimen sequenced in a study of human T cells and chemical hapten exposure. TCRdb redid the calling of the RACE reads with MiXCR, one entry per CDR3 protein. The table includes hundreds of thousands of distinct CDR3 sequences, over 6% detected once. Documented time point: patch test 2, 6 weeks after DPC sensitization. Treatment denoted: therapeutic diphenylcyclopropenone sensitization with weekly scalp DPC. The starting material was whole blood, obtained in connection with sensitization to the hapten diphenylcyclopropenone (DPC). The receptor set was obtained from a woman aged 18-29 years with alopecia areata. Some clones in this sample may be carry-over from other donors' samples.

This clonotype has ten or more counts. This sequence joins TRBV7-8 and TRBJ1-1; the D is unclear. Germline CDR1 reads SGHVS; CDR2 reads FQNEAQ. This CDR3 has 14 residues. Trimming shortened V by 5 bases and J by 4 bases, and 14 bases separated the two germline ends. The CDR3 loop reads CASSPFGVGTEAFF. For the CDR3, the DNA is TGTGCCAGCAGCCCGTTTGGGGTTGGCACTGAAGCTTTCTTT.

This clonotype appeared many times. V and J are TRBV10-3 and TRBJ1-2; D perhaps matches TRBD1 (5 bases). Germline V gene data show CDR1 as ENHRY and CDR2 as SYGVKD. Trimming took off 5 bases at V and 4 bases at J, with 17 bases between the two ends. The CDR3 is made up of 15 amino acids. The CDR3 nucleotides are TGTGCCATCAGTCCCGGGACTCGGGACGGCTATGGCTACACCTTC. Amino acid sequence: CAISPGTRDGYGYTF.

This clonotype was counted ten times or more. The chain is built from TRBV29-1 and TRBJ2-3; a weak D match, TRBD2 (7 bases). Trimming stripped 4 bases from V and 4 bases from J, with 15 bases between. The CDR3 totals 14 residues. Germline CDR1 is SQVTM and CDR2 is ANQGSEA. This CDR3 is CSVAWRGPPDTQYF. DNA of the CDR3: TGCAGCGTTGCTTGGCGGGGGCCCCCAGATACGCAGTATTTT.

This clonotype appeared a few times. The chain combines TRBV3-1 with TRBJ2-4; D gene unclear. The V gene's germline CDR1 is LGHDT and CDR2 YNNKEL (reference sequence). V was trimmed by 0 bases and J by 8 bases, leaving 8 bases between them. CDR3 length equals 13 residues. This CDR3 is CASSQDWSDIQYF. In nucleotides, the CDR3 is TGTGCCAGCAGCCAAGATTGGTCGGACATTCAGTACTTC.

This clonotype has more than one count but fewer than ten. The chain links TRBV4-3 to TRBJ2-7; D is ambiguous. V was clipped by 0 bases and J by 1 base, with 7 bases between them. The CDR3 sequence is 14 residues long. CDR1 is LGHNA, CDR2 YSLEER, per germline. The CDR3 is CASSQEALSYEQYF. The CDR3 nucleotides are TGCGCCAGCAGCCAAGAAGCGCTATCCTACGAGCAGTACTTC.

In its sample, this clonotype was seen many times. V gene TRBV5-8 combines with J gene TRBJ2-2; the D gene is possibly TRBD1 (5 bases). Germline V gene sequence: CDR1 SGHTS, CDR2 YDEGEE. The CDR3 runs to 17 residues. Trimming removed 1 base at V and 1 base at J, with 14 bases between. CDR3 residues: CASSLWTPIQNTGELFF. DNA for the CDR3: TGTGCCAGCAGCTTGTGGACACCGATTCAGAACACCGGGGAGCTGTTTTTT.

The CDR3 here is CASSRMQNTGELFF. DNA of the CDR3: TGTGCCAGCAGCCGAATGCAGAACACCGGGGAGCTGTTTTTT. The J gene is TRBJ2-2, the V gene TRBV7-9; no clear D gene. The V and J ends lost 5 bases and 1 base respectively, with 8 bases between them. The germline gives CDR1 SEHNR, CDR2 FQNEAQ (reference sequence). There are 14 residues in the CDR3.

This clonotype appeared many times. The rearrangement uses TRBV19 and TRBJ1-6; 7 bases agree with TRBD1. Germline CDR1 and CDR2: LNHDA and SQIVND (reference sequence). The ends lost 5 bases at V and 8 bases at J; junction bases unmatched: 6. This CDR3 comprises 14 residues. The CDR3 loop reads CASSGRDSHSPLHF. In nucleotides, the CDR3 is TGTGCCAGTAGTGGCCGGGACAGTCATTCACCCCTCCACTTT.

This clonotype ranks as medium-sized. The chain is built from TRBV7-6 and TRBJ2-2; 9 bases align to TRBD2. V lost 1 base and J lost 0; bases outside the gene matches: 0. The CDR3 covers 16 residues. Germline loops: CDR1 SGHVS, CDR2 FNYEAQ. CDR3 bases: TGTGCCAGCAGCTTAGGACTAGCGGCGAACACCGGGGAGCTGTTTTTT. Translated: CASSLGLAANTGELFF.

This chain uses TRBV21-1 with TRBJ2-7; TRBD2, the D gene given by the table, was not confirmed from the DNA. TRBV21-1 is a pseudogene segment. CDR3 length: 18 amino acids. For the CDR3, the DNA is TGTGCCAGCAGCAAAGAGACGAGACTAGCGGGGCGGTCCTACGAGCAGTACTTC. Its protein is CASSKETRLAGRSYEQYF.

There are a few counts of this clonotype. The CDR3 coding sequence is TGTGCCAGCAGCTTGGGAACCGTCTACACCGGGGAGCTGTTTTTT. Protein: CASSLGTVYTGELFF. V gene TRBV7-3 combines with J gene TRBJ2-2; D gene ambiguous. The V gene's germline CDR1 is SGHTA and CDR2 FQGTGA. The CDR3 covers 15 residues. The ends were cut back, 3 bases at V and 3 bases at J, with 11 bases in the middle.

This clonotype was seen a few times. No DNA is shown, since the ends of the CDR3 on it are uncertain; the CDR3 is the one TCRdb lists. The chain joins TRBV4-1 to TRBJ2-7; the tabulated D call, TRBD1, remains unverified against the DNA. Germline CDR1 MGHRA, CDR2 YSYEKL. The CDR3 is 15 amino acids in total, end residues counted. The CDR3 protein is CASSQDEGISLQQYF.

The table lists this clonotype with many counts. This sequence joins TRBV29-1 and TRBJ2-1; 10 bases fit TRBD1. Trimming took 7 bases from V and 6 from J; bases not matched to a gene: 9. This CDR3 contains 14 residues. Germline-derived CDR1 and CDR2 are SQVTM and ANQGSEA. For the CDR3, the DNA is TGCAGCGCTACCGGGACAGGGGACCTCAATGAGCAGTTCTTC. Protein sequence: CSATGTGDLNEQFF.

In its sample, this clonotype was seen many times. The J gene is TRBJ1-5, the V gene TRBV2; a weak D match, TRBD1 (6 bases). CDR1 and CDR2 (germline): SNHLY, FYNNEI. The CDR3 consists of 14 residues. The V gene lost 6 bases and the J gene lost 7 bases, with 16 bases spanning the gap. The DNA of the CDR3 is TGTGCCAGCAGGGAACAGGGATTGAACCAGCCCCAGCATTTT. The encoded protein is CASREQGLNQPQHF.

This clonotype was seen only a few times. CDR3 nucleotide sequence: TGTGCCAGCAGTGACGACTCCCCTAGCACAGATACGCAGTATTTT. Translated, it gives CASSDDSPSTDTQYF. The chain combines TRBV25-1 with TRBJ2-3; D remains ambiguous. Germline V CDR1 and CDR2: MGHDK, SYGVNS. Trimming took off 3 bases at V and 0 bases at J, with 10 bases between the two ends. CDR3 length: 15 residues.

The chain recombines TRBV25-1 with TRBJ2-1, with a weak D call TRBD1 (6 bases). From germline, CDR1 is MGHDK and CDR2 SYGVNS. The V end lost 8 bases, the J end lost 1 base, and 12 bases lay between the germline ends. CDR3 size: 14 residues. CDR3 bases: TGTGCCAGCCAGGGGTCGAATTCCTACAATGAGCAGTTCTTC. Encoded protein: CASQGSNSYNEQFF.

This clonotype was seen at least ten times. The chain has TRBV7-2 and TRBJ2-1; D is undetermined. This CDR3 has 17 amino acids. Germline V gene data show CDR1 as SGHTA and CDR2 as FQGNSA. Trimming removed 4 bases at V and 3 bases at J, with 19 bases between. CDR3 in amino acids: CASSSYAVLQDYNEQFF. The CDR3 DNA reads TGTGCCAGCAGCTCATATGCGGTTCTTCAAGACTACAATGAGCAGTTCTTC.

The sample holds many counts of this clonotype. J is TRBJ2-1 and V is TRBV5-4; 7 nucleotides match TRBD1. Looked up from germline, CDR1 is SGHNT and CDR2 is YYREEE (reference sequence). The CDR3 totals 15 residues. J lost 2 bases, V lost 4 bases, and 6 bases had no gene match. CDR3 nucleotides: TGTGCCAGCAGCCCAGGGGGACCAACCTACAATGAGCAGTTCTTC. Translated: CASSPGGPTYNEQFF.

V gene TRBV2 combines with J gene TRBJ1-6; 10 nucleotides line up with TRBD1. Losses at the gene ends were 7 bases for V and 0 bases for J; bases not matched to a gene: 3. Per germline, CDR1 SNHLY and CDR2 FYNNEI. CDR3 length equals 16 residues. CDR3 DNA sequence: TGTGCCAGCACGACAGGGGGCATCTCCTATAATTCACCCCTCCACTTT. Amino acid sequence: CASTTGGISYNSPLHF. The whole variable domain, filled in from reference TRBV2 and TRBJ1-6, reads EPEVTQTPSHQVTQMGQEVILRCVPISNHLYFYWYRQILGQKVEFLVSFYNNEISEKSEIFDDQFSVERPDGSNFTLKIRSTKLEDSAMYFCASTTGGISYNSPLHFGNGTRLTVT.

The sample holds a few counts of this clonotype. CDR3 region: CASSNGDPGLYSNQPQHF. As DNA, the CDR3 is TGTGCCAGCAGCAATGGCGACCCTGGCCTATATAGCAATCAGCCCCAGCATTTT. The rearrangement uses TRBV21-1 and TRBJ1-5; the table assigns TRBD1, which was not confirmed against the DNA. TRBV21-1 is termed a pseudogene. This CDR3 contains 18 residues.

The genes are TRBV4-3 and TRBJ2-3; 14 nucleotides align to TRBD2. Losses at the gene ends were 3 bases for V and 4 bases for J; bases not matched to a gene: 6. There are 17 residues in the CDR3. Germline V lookup: CDR1 LGHNA, CDR2 YSLEER. The CDR3 here is CASSHKETSGGADTQYF. CDR3 nucleotide sequence: TGCGCCAGCAGCCACAAAGAGACTAGCGGGGGGGCAGATACGCAGTATTTT.

In this sample, this clonotype turned up many times. CDR3 residues: CASSTGVGDNQPQHF. CDR3 DNA: TGTGCCAGCAGCACAGGGGTTGGGGACAATCAGCCCCAGCATTTT. This chain joins TRBV11-2 and TRBJ1-5; 7 nucleotides match TRBD1. Germline-derived CDR1 and CDR2 are SGHAT and FQNNGV. The V segment lost 5 bases and the J segment 3 bases; nucleotides outside the gene matches: 7. The CDR3 loop spans 15 amino acids.

V gene TRBV7-2 combines with J gene TRBJ1-1; D is uncertain. CDR3 length: 15 amino acids. V lost 4 bases and J lost 0, with 12 bases in between. The V gene's germline CDR1 is SGHTA and CDR2 FQGNSA. The CDR3 DNA is TGTGCCAGCAGCTCCGTTCCGAGATTGAACACTGAAGCTTTCTTT. This codes for CASSSVPRLNTEAFF.

This clonotype was seen many times. This chain connects TRBV20-1 to TRBJ1-2; TRBD1 agrees at 7 bases. Germline CDR1 and CDR2: DFQATT and SNEGSKA (reference sequence). The trim removed 4 bases at V and 5 bases at J, leaving 10 bases unmatched. The CDR3 sequence is 14 residues long. The CDR3 here is CSAIRQGGAYGYTF. The CDR3 bases are TGCAGTGCTATAAGACAGGGAGGGGCTTATGGCTACACCTTC.

This clonotype was detected many times. One end of the junction does not line up with germline, which may come from a read error. The V gene is TRBV7-7, the J gene TRBJ2-2; D not resolved. CDR3 length equals 14 residues. Per germline, CDR1 SSHAT and CDR2 FNYEAQ (reference sequence). Written as DNA, the CDR3 is TGTGCTAGCAGCTTAGACGGGAACACCGGGGAGCTGTTTTTT. Translated, it gives CASSLDGNTGELFF.

The chain uses TRBV5-1 and TRBJ2-1; 10 bases fit TRBD2. The CDR3 loop spans 15 amino acids. V dropped 2 bases and J dropped 3; count of bases not matched to a gene: 2. The germline V gene has CDR1 SGHRS and CDR2 YFSETQ. For the CDR3, the DNA is TGCGCCAGCAGCTTAGCGGGGGGGTTCTACAATGAGCAGTTCTTC. Its translation is CASSLAGGFYNEQFF.

This clonotype has ten or more counts. V and J are TRBV6-5 and TRBJ1-6, with D possibly matching TRBD1 (6 bases). The CDR3 contains 17 residues. V shed 3 bases and J shed 7 bases, with 19 bases lying between them. CDR1 and CDR2 from the germline V gene are MNHEY and SVGAGI. The CDR3 sequence is CASSYSPNRADNSPLHF. As DNA, the CDR3 is TGTGCCAGCAGTTATTCCCCCAACAGGGCTGACAATTCACCCCTCCACTTT.

This clonotype was counted many times. This chain joins TRBV6-2 or TRBV6-3 and TRBJ2-1; tentatively, D is TRBD2 (5 bases). Trimming took 6 bases from V and 8 from J, leaving 14 bases between them. Germline V lookup: CDR1 MNHEY, CDR2 SVGEGT. This CDR3 comprises 13 residues. The DNA of the CDR3 is TGTGCCAGCAGCCCCTTACTAGTCTATGAGCAGTTCTTC. Translated: CASSPLLVYEQFF.

This clonotype came up a few times. J is TRBJ2-4 and V is TRBV29-1, with D maybe TRBD1 (6 bases). V was clipped by 5 bases and J by 0 bases, with 14 bases between them. Germline V gene sequence: CDR1 SQVTM, CDR2 ANQGSEA. The CDR3 is 15 amino acids. CDR3 amino acids: CSVFRTDGAKNIQYF. The DNA for the CDR3 is TGCAGCGTTTTCCGGACAGACGGAGCCAAAAACATTCAGTACTTC.

This sequence joins TRBV20-1 and TRBJ2-7, with 11 nucleotides matching TRBD2. Germline V gene sequence: CDR1 DFQATT, CDR2 SNEGSKA (reference sequence). V was clipped by 0 bases and J by 4 bases; unmatched bases: 11. CDR3 length: 17 residues. As DNA, the CDR3 is TGCAGTGCTAGAGATCTAAGGGCTAGCGGGGGGCCTTACGAGCAGTACTTC. Encoded protein: CSARDLRASGGPYEQYF.

This clonotype has a count of ten or more. This rearrangement joins TRBV29-1 to TRBJ1-2, with 7 positions matching TRBD1. Germline-derived CDR1 and CDR2 are SQVTM and ANQGSEA. Trimming at V came to 1 base and at J to 2 bases, leaving 1 base not matched to a gene. This CDR3 is 13 amino acids long. In nucleotides, the CDR3 is TGCAGCGTTGAAGGACAGGGAAACTATGGCTACACCTTC. Translated, it gives CSVEGQGNYGYTF.

This clonotype was picked up many times. V usage is TRBV5-1 and J usage is TRBJ1-1, with no clear D. Germline assignment: CDR1 SGHRS and CDR2 YFSETQ. The ends were cut back, 0 bases at V and 5 bases at J, with 17 bases in the middle. The CDR3 runs 16 residues. The CDR3 nucleotides are TGCGCCAGCAGCTTGGCTGATGGCGGGGAGCGGACTGAAGCTTTCTTT. It codes for CASSLADGGERTEAFF.